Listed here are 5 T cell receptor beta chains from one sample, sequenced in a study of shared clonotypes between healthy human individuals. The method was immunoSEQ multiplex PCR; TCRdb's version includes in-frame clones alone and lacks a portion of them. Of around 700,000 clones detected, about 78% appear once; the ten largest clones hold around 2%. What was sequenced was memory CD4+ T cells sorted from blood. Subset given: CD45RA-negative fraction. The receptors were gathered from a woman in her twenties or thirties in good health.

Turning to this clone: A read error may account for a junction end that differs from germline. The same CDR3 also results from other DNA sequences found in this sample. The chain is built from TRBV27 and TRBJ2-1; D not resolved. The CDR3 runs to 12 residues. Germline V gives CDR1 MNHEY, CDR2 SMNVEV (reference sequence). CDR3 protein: CASKPEYNEQFF. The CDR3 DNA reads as TGTGCCAGCAAACCGGAATACAATGAGCAATTCTTC.

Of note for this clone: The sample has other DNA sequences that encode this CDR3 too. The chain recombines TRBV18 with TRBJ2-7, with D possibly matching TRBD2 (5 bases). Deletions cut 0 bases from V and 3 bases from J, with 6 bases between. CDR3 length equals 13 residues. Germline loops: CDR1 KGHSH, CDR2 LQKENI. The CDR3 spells CASSPPGSYEQYF. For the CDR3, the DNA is TGTGCCAGCTCACCACCGGGGAGCTACGAGCAGTACTTC.

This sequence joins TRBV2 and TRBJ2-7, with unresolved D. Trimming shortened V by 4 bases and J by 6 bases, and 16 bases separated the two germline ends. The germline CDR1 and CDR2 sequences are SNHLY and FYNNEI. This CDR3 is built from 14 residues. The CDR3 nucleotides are TGTGCCAGCAGTGTTCGCCGAAAGAGAGGCGAGCAGTACTTC. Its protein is CASSVRRKRGEQYF. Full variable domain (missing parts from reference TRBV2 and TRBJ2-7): EPEVTQTPSHQVTQMGQEVILRCVPISNHLYFYWYRQILGQKVEFLVSFYNNEISEKSEIFDDQFSVERPDGSNFTLKIRSTKLEDSAMYFCASSVRRKRGEQYFGPGTRLTVT.

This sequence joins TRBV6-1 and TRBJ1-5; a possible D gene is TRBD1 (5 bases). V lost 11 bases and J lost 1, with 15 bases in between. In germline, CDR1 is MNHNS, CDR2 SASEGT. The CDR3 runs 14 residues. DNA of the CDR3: TGTGCCGTTGGACGCTGGGGGAGCAATCAGCCCCAGCATTTT. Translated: CAVGRWGSNQPQHF.

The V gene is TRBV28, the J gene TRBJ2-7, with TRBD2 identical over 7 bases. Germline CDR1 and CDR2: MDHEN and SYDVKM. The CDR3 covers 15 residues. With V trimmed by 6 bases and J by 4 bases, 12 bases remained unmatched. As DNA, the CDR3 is TGTGCCAGCAGGCTCCGGGGGGATCGATCGTACGAGCAGTACTTC. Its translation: CASRLRGDRSYEQYF.